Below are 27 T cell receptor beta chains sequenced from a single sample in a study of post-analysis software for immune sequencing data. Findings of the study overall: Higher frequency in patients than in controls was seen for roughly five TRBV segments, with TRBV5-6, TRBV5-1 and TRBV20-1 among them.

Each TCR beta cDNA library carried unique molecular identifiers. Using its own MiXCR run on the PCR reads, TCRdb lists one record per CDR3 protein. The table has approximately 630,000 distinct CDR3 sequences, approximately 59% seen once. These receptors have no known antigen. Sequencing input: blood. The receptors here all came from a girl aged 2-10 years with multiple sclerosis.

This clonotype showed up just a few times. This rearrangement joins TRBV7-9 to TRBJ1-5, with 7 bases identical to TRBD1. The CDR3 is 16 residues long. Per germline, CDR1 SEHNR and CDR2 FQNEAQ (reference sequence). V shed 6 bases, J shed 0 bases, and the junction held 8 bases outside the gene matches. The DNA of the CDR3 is TGTGCCAGCAGGCGGAACAGGGGAATTAGCAATCAGCCCCAGCATTTT. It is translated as CASRRNRGISNQPQHF.

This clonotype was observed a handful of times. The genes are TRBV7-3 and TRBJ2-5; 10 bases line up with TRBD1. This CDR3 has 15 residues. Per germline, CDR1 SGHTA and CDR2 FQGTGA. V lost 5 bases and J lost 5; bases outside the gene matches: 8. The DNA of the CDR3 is TGTGCCAGCAGCATACGACAGGGGGCCGGGGAGACCCAGTACTTC. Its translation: CASSIRQGAGETQYF. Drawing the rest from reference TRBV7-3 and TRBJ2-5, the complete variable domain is GAGVSQTPSNKVTEKGKYVELRCDPISGHTALYWYRQSLGQGPEFLIYFQGTGAADDSGLPNDRFFAVRPEGSVSTLKIQRTERGDSAVYLCASSIRQGAGETQYFGPGTRLLVL.

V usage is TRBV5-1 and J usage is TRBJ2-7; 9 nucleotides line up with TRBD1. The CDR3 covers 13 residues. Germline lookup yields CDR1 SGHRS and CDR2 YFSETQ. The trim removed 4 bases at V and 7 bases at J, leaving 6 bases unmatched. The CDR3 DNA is TGCGCCAGCAGCCTGGACAGGGGTTGGGAGCAGTACTTC. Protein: CASSLDRGWEQYF.

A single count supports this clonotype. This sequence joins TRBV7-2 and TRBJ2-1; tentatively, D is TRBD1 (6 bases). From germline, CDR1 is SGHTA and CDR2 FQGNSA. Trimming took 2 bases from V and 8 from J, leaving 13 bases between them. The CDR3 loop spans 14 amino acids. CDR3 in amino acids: CASSLIPGGHEQFF. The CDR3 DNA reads TGTGCCAGCAGCTTAATTCCTGGGGGCCATGAGCAGTTCTTC. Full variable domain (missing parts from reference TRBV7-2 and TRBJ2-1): GAGVSQSPSNKVTEKGKDVELRCDPISGHTALYWYRQSLGQGLEFLIYFQGNSAPDKSGLPSDRFSAERTGGSVSTLTIQRTQQEDSAVYLCASSLIPGGHEQFFGPGTRLTVL.

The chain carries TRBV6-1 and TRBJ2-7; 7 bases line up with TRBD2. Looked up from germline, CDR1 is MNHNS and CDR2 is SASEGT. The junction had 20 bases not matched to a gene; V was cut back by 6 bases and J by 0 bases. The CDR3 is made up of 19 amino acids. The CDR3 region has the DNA TGTGCCAGCAGCACCACAACCGCGAGGGACTACCAGAGCTCCTACGAGCAGTACTTC. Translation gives CASSTTTARDYQSSYEQYF.

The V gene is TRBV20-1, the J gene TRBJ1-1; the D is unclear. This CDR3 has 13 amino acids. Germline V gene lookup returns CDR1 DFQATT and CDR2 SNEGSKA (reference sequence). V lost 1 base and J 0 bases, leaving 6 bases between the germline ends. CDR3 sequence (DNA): TGCAGTGCTAGAGGCTATATGAACACTGAAGCTTTCTTT. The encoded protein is CSARGYMNTEAFF.

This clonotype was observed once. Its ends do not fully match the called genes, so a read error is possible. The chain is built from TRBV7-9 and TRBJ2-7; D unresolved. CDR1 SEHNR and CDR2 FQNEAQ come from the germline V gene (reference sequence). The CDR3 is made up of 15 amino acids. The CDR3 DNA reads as TGTGCCGGCAGCTTATCAGAATCCATCTCCTACGAGCAGTACTTC. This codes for CAGSLSESISYEQYF.

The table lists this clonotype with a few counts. The CDR3 protein is CASSFGKGVNSPLHF. In DNA, the CDR3 is TGTGCCAGCAGTTTTGGTAAAGGAGTAAATTCACCCCTCCACTTT. The V call is TRBV12-3 or TRBV12-4, the J call TRBJ1-6; D unresolved. V was trimmed by 3 bases and J by 7 bases, leaving 13 bases between them. CDR3 length: 15 residues.

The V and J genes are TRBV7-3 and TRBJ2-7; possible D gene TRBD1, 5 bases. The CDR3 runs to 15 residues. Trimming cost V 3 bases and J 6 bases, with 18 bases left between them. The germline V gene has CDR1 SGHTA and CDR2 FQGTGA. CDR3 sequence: CASSLKGSLGLEQYF. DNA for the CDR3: TGTGCCAGCAGCTTGAAGGGCTCTTTGGGGCTCGAGCAGTACTTC.

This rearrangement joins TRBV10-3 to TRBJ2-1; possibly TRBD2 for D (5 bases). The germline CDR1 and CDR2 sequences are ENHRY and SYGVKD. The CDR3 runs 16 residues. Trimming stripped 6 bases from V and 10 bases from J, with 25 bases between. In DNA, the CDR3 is TGTGCCATCAGCAGGCCCCCGGACTCAATCGGGGAAGAGCAGTTCTTC. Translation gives CAISRPPDSIGEEQFF.

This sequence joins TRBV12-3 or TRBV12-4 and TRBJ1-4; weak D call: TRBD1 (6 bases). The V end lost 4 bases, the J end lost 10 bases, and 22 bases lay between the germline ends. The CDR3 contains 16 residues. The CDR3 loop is CASSSPVIGGQIKLFF. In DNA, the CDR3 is TGTGCCAGCAGTTCACCAGTTATTGGGGGCCAAATAAAACTGTTTTTT.

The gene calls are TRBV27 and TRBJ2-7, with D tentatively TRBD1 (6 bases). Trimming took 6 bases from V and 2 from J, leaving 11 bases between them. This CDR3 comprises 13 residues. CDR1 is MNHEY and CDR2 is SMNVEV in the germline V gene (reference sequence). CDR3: CASRRQVTYEQYF. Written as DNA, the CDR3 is TGTGCCAGCAGGAGACAGGTGACCTACGAGCAGTACTTC.

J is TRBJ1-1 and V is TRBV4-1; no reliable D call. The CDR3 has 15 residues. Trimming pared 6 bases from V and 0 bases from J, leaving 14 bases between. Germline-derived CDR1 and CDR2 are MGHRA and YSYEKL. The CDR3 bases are TGCGCCAGCAGACCTGCGACCGGTATGAACACTGAAGCTTTCTTT. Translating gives CASRPATGMNTEAFF.

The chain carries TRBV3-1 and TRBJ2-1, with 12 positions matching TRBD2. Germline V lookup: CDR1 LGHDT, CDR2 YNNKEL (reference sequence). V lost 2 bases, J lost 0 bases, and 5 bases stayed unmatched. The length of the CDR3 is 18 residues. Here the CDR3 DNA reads TGTGCCAGCAGCCAATTGGGACTAGCGGGTGGCTCCTACAATGAGCAGTTCTTC. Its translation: CASSQLGLAGGSYNEQFF.

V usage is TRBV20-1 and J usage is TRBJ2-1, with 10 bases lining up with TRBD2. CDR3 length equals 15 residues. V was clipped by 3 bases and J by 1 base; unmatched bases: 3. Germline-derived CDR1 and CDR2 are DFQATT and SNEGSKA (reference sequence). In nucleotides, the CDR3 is TGCAGTGCTAGGGTTAGCGGGAGGTCCTACAATGAGCAGTTCTTC. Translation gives CSARVSGRSYNEQFF.

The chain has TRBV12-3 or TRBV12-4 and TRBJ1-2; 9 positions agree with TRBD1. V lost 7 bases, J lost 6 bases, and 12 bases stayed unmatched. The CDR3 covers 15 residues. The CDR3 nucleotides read TGTGCCAGCACCCTTTTGGGGGACAGGGCGAATGGCTACACCTTC. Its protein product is CASTLLGDRANGYTF.

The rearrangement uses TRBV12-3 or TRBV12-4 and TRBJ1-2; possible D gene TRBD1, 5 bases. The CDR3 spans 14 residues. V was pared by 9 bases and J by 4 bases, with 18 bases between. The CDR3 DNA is TGTGCCAGTCCCCAGGGACGGTACCCCTATGGCTACACCTTC. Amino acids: CASPQGRYPYGYTF.

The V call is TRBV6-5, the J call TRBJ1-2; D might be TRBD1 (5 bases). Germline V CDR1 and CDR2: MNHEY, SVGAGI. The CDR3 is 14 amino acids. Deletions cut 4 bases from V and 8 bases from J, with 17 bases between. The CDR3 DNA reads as TGTGCCAGCAGTTGGACGGGACGCTCGGGGGGCTACACCTTC. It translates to CASSWTGRSGGYTF.

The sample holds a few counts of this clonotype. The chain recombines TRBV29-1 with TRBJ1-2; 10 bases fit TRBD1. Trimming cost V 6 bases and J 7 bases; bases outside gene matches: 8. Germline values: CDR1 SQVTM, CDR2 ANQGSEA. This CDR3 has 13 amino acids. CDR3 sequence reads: CSVGDRGWIGYTF. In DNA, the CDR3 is TGCAGCGTAGGGGACAGGGGTTGGATTGGCTACACCTTC. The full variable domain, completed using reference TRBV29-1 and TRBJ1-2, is SAVISQKPSRDICQRGTSLTIQCQVDSQVTMMFWYRQQPGQSLTLIATANQGSEATYESGFVIDKFPISRPNLTFSTLTVSNMSPEDSSIYLCSVGDRGWIGYTFGSGTRLTVV.

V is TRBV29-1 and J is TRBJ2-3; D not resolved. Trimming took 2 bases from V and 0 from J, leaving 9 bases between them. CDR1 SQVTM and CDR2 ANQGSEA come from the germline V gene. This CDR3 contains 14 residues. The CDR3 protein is CSVERSGSTDTQYF. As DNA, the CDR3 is TGCAGCGTTGAACGGTCAGGTAGCACAGATACGCAGTATTTT.

The CDR3 DNA sequence: TGTGCCAGCAGGTCCCCGGGACAGGGGATCACTGAAGCTTTCTTT. This gives the protein CASRSPGQGITEAFF. V usage is TRBV5-5 and J usage is TRBJ1-1, with 10 bases that match TRBD1. The V gene end was trimmed by 5 bases and the J gene end by 4 bases; junction bases not matched to a gene: 8. This CDR3 comprises 15 residues. Germline V gene lookup returns CDR1 SGHKS and CDR2 YYEKEE (reference sequence). Full variable domain (rest looked up from reference TRBV5-5 and TRBJ1-1): DAGVTQSPTHLIKTRGQQVTLRCSPISGHKSVSWYQQVLGQGPQFIFQYYEKEERGRGNFPDRFSARQFPNYSSELNVNALLLGDSALYLCASRSPGQGITEAFFGQGTRLTVV.

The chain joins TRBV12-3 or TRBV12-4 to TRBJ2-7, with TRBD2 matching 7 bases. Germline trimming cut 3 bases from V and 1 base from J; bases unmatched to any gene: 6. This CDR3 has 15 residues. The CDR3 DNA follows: TGTGCCAGCAGTTTGGGGGGGGTAGAGTCCTACGAGCAGTACTTC. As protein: CASSLGGVESYEQYF.

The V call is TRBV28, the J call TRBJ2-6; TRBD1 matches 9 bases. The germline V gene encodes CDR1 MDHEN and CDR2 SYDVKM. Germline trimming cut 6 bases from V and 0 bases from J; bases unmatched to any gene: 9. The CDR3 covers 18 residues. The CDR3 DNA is TGTGCCAGCAGCAAAGCCGGGACAGGGTTCTCTGGGGCCAACGTCCTGACTTTC. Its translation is CASSKAGTGFSGANVLTF.

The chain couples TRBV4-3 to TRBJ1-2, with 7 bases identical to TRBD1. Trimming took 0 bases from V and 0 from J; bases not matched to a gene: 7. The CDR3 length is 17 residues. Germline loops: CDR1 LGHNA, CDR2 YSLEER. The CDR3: CASSQDISGTANYGYTF. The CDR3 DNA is TGCGCCAGCAGCCAAGATATAAGCGGGACAGCTAACTATGGCTACACCTTC.

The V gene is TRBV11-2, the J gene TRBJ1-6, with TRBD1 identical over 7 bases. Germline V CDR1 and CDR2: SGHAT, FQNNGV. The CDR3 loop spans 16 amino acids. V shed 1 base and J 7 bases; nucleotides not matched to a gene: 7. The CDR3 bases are TGTGCCAGCAGCTTAGCTCGACAGGGATACAATTCACCCCTCCACTTT. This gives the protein CASSLARQGYNSPLHF.

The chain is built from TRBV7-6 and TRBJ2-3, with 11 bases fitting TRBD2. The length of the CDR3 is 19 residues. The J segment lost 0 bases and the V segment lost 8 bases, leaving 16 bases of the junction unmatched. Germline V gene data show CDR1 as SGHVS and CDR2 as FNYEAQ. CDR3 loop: CASGATSRLAGTSTDTQYF. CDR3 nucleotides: TGTGCCAGCGGCGCAACTTCAAGACTAGCGGGGACTAGCACAGATACGCAGTATTTT. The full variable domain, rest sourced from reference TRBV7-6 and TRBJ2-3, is GAGVSQSPRYKVTKRGQDVALRCDPISGHVSLYWYRQALGQGPEFLTYFNYEAQQDKSGLPNDRFSAERPEGSISTLTIQRTEQRDSAMYRCASGATSRLAGTSTDTQYFGPGTRLTVL.

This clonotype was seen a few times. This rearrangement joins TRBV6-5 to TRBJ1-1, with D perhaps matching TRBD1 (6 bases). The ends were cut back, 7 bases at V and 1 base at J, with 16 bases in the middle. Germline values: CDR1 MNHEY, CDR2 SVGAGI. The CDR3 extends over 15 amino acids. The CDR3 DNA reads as TGTGCCAGCACTCCTACAGGGAACCCGAACACTGAAGCTTTCTTT. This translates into CASTPTGNPNTEAFF.